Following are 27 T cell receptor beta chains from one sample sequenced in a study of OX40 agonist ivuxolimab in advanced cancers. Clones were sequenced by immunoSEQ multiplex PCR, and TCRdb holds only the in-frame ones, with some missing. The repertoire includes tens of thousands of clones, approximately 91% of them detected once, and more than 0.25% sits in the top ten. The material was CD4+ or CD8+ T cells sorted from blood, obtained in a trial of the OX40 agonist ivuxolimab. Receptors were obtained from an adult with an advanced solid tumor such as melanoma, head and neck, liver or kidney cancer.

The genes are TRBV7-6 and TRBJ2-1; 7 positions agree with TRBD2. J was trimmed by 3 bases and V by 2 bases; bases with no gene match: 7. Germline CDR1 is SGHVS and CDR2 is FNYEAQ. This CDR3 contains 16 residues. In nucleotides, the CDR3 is TGTGCCAGCAGCTTATACCCCGGGACTAACTACAATGAGCAGTTCTTC. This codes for CASSLYPGTNYNEQFF.

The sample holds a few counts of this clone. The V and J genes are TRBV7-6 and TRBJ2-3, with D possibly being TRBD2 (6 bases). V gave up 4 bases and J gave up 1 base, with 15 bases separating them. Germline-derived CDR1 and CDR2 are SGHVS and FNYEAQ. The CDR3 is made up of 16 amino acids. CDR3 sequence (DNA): TGTGCCAGCAGCTCGCTAGCGCAGATGGGCACAGATACGCAGTATTTT. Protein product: CASSSLAQMGTDTQYF.

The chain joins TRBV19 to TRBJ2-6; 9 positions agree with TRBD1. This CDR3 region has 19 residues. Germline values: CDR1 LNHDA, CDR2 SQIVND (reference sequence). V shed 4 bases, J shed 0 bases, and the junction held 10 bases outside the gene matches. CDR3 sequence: CASSRRTGAKSSGANVLTF. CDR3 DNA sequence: TGTGCCAGTAGTAGACGGACAGGGGCCAAAAGCTCTGGGGCCAACGTCCTGACTTTC.

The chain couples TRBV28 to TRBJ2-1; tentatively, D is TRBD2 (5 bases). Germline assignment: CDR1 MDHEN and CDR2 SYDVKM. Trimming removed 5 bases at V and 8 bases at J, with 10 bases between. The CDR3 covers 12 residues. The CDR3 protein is CASSAPGYEQFF. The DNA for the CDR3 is TGTGCCAGCAGTGCCCCGGGGTATGAGCAGTTCTTC.

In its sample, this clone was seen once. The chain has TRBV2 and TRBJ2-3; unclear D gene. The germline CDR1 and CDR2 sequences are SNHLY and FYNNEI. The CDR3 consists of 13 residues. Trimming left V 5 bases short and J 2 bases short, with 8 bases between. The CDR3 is CASSWVNTDTQYF. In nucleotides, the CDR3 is TGTGCCAGCAGTTGGGTAAACACAGATACGCAGTATTTT.

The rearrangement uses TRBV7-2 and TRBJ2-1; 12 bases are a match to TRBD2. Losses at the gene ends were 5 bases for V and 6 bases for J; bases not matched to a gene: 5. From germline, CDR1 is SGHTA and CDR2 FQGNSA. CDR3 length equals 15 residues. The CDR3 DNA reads TGTGCCAGCAGCACCCGGACTAGCGGGACCAATGAGCAGTTCTTC. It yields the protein CASSTRTSGTNEQFF.

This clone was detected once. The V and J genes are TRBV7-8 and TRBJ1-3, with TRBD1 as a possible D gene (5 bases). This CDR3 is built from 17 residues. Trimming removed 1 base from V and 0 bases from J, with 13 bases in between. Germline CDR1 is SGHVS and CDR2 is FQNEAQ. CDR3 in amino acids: CASSLVAGQGSGNTIYF. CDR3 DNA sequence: TGTGCCAGCAGCTTAGTCGCGGGGCAAGGCTCTGGAAACACCATATATTTT.

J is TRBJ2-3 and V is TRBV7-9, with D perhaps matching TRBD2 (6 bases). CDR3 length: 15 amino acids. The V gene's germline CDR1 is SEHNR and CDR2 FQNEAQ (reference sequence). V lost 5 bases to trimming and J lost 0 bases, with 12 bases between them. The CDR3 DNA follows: TGTGCCAGCAGCCCTCGGACTACTAGCACAGATACGCAGTATTTT. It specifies CASSPRTTSTDTQYF.

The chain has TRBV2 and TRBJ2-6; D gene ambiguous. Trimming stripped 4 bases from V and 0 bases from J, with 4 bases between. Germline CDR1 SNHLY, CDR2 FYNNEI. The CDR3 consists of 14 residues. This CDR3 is CASSALSGANVLTF. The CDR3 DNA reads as TGTGCCAGCAGTGCCCTCTCTGGGGCCAACGTCCTGACTTTC.

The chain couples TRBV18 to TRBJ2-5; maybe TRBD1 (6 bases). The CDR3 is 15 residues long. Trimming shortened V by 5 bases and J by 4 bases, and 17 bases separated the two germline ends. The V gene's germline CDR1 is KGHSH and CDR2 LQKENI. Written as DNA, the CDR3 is TGTGCCAGCTCAGACGGGACACCCAGAGGAGAGACCCAGTACTTC. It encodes CASSDGTPRGETQYF. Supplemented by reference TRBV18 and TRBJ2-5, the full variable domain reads NAGVMQNPRHLVRRRGQEARLRCSPMKGHSHVYWYRQLPEEGLKFMVYLQKENIIDESGMPKERFSAEFPKEGPSILRIQQVVRGDSAAYFCASSDGTPRGETQYFGPGTRLLVL.

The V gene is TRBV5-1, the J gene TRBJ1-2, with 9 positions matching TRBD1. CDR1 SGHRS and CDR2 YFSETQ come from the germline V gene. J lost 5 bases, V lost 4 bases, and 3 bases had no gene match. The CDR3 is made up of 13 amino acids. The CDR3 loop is CASSVGQGYGYTF. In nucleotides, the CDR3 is TGCGCCAGCAGCGTAGGACAGGGGTATGGCTACACCTTC.

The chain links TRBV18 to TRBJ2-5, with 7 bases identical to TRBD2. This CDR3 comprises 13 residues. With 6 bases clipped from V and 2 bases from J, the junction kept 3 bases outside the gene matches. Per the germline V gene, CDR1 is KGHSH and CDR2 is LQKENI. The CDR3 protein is CASSAGLQETQYF. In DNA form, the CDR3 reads TGTGCCAGCTCGGCGGGACTACAAGAGACCCAGTACTTC. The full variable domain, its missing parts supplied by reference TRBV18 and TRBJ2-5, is NAGVMQNPRHLVRRRGQEARLRCSPMKGHSHVYWYRQLPEEGLKFMVYLQKENIIDESGMPKERFSAEFPKEGPSILRIQQVVRGDSAAYFCASSAGLQETQYFGPGTRLLVL.

CDR3 residues: CATSKRTSGSRSYNEQFF. DNA for the CDR3: TGTGCCACCAGCAAACGGACTAGCGGGTCGCGATCCTACAATGAGCAGTTCTTC. The chain employs TRBV15 and TRBJ2-1; 11 nucleotides match TRBD2. The CDR3 loop spans 18 amino acids. V was pared by 4 bases and J by 1 base, with 9 bases of the junction left unmatched. CDR1 LNHNV and CDR2 YYDKDF come from the germline V gene (reference sequence).

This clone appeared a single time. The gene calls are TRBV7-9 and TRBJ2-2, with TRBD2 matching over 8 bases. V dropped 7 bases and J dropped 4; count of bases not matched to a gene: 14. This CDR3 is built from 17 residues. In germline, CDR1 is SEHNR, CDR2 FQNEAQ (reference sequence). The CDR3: CASTTRGGVLGTGELFF. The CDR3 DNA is TGTGCCAGCACTACCCGGGGGGGCGTCTTGGGCACCGGGGAGCTGTTTTTT.

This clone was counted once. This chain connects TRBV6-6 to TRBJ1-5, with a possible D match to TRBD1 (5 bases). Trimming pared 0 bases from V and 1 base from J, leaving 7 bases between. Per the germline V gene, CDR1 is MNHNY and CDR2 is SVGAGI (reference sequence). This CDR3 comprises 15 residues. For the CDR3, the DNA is TGTGCCAGCAGTTACTCGGGGGGGAGCAATCAGCCCCAGCATTTT. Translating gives CASSYSGGSNQPQHF.

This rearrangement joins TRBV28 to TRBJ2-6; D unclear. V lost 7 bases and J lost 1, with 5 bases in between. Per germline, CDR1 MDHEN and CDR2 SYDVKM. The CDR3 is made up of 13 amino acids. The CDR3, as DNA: TGTGCCAGCACCCTGTCTGGGGCCAACGTCCTGACTTTC. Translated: CASTLSGANVLTF. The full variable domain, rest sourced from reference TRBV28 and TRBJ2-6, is DVKVTQSSRYLVKRTGEKVFLECVQDMDHENMFWYRQDPGLGLRLIYFSYDVKMKEKGDIPEGYSVSREKKERFSLILESASTNQTSMYLCASTLSGANVLTFGAGSRLTVL.

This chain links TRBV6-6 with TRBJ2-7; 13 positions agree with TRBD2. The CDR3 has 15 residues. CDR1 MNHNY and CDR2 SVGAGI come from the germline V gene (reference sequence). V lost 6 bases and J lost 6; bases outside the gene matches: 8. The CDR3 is CASSYGTSGTGEQYF. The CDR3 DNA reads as TGTGCCAGCAGCTATGGGACTAGCGGGACGGGCGAGCAGTACTTC.

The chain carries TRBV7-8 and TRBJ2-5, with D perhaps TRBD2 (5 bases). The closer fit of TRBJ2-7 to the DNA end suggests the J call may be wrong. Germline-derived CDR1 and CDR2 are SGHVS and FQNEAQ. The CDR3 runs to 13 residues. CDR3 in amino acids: CASNKDYSYEQYF. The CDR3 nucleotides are TGTGCCAGCAACAAAGACTACTCCTACGAGCAGTACTTC.

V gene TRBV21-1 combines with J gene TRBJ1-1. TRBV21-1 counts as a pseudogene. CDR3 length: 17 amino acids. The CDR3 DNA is TGTGCCAGCAGCAAACGAAGGGCCAGTGGTAATTTGGCTGAAGCTTTCTTT. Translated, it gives CASSKRRASGNLAEAFF.

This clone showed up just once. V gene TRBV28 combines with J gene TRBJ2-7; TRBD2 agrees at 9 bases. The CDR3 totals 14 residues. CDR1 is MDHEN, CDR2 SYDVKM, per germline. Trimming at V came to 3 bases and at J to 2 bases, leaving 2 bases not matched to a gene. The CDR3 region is CASSFLAGTYEQYF. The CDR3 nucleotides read TGTGCCAGCAGTTTTCTAGCGGGAACCTACGAGCAGTACTTC.

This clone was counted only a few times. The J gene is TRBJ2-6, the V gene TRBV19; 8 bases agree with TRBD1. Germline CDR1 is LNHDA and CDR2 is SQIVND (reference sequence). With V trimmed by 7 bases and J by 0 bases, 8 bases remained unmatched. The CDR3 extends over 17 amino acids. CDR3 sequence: CASTRTGRSSGANVLTF. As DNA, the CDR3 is TGTGCCAGTACCCGGACAGGGAGGAGCTCTGGGGCCAACGTCCTGACTTTC.

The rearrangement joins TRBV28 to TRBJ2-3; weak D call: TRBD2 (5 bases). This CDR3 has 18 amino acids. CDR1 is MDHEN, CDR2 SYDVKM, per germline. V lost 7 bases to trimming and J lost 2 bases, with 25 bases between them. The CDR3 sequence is CASTQGGASYPLTDTQYF. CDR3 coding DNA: TGTGCCAGCACCCAAGGAGGCGCCAGCTACCCCCTCACAGATACGCAGTATTTT.

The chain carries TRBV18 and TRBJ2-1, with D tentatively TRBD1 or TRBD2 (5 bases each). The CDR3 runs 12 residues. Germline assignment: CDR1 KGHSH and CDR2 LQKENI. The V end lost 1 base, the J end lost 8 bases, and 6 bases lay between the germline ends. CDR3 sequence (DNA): TGTGCCAGCTCACCACGAGGGGATGAGCAGTTCTTC. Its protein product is CASSPRGDEQFF.

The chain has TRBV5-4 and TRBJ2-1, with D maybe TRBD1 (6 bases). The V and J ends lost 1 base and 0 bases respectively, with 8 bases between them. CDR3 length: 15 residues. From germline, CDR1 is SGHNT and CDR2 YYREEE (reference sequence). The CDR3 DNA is TGTGCCAGCAGCTTGCAGGGGCCCTCCTACAATGAGCAGTTCTTC. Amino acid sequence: CASSLQGPSYNEQFF.

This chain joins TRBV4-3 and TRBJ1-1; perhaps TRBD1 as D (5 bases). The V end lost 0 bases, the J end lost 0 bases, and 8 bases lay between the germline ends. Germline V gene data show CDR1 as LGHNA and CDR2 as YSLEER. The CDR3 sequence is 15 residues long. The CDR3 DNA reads TGCGCCAGCAGCCAAGACGGGGCCGTGAACACTGAAGCTTTCTTT. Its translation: CASSQDGAVNTEAFF.

CDR3 region: CASSPRLATDTQYF. The DNA of the CDR3 is TGTGCCAGCAGTCCCAGACTAGCAACAGATACGCAGTATTTT. The V and J genes are TRBV27 and TRBJ2-3; 7 nucleotides align to TRBD2. After removal of 5 bases from V and 3 bases from J, the junction contained 5 bases not matched to a gene. The length of the CDR3 is 14 residues. Germline CDR1 MNHEY, CDR2 SMNVEV (reference sequence).

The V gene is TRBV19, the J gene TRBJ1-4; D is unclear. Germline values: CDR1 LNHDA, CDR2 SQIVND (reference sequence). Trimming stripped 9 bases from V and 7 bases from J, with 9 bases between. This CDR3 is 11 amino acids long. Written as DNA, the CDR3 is TGTGCCAGCAGCGGGCTTGAAAAACTGTTTTTT. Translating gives CASSGLEKLFF.